What follows are 30 T cell receptor beta chains derived from one specimen sequenced in a study of PD-1 blockade in classical Hodgkin lymphoma. Libraries were prepared by immunoSEQ multiplex PCR; TCRdb keeps only in-frame clonotypes and omits some of them. The table records around 30,000 clones, 70% to 90% of them present only once. Time point given: newly diagnosed, previously untreated cHL patient sample. The study purified CD4+ T cells from thawed PBMCs using magnetic negative selection. Source material: CD4+ T cells from blood. These receptors were obtained from a human donor with classical Hodgkin lymphoma.

The chain recombines TRBV28 with TRBJ1-4, with 9 bases fitting TRBD1. The CDR3 extends over 14 amino acids. Germline loops: CDR1 MDHEN, CDR2 SYDVKM. V lost 5 bases, J lost 5 bases, and 3 bases stayed unmatched. The CDR3 DNA follows: TGTGCCAGCAGTCCGGGACAGGGAAATGAAAAACTGTTTTTT. Encoded protein: CASSPGQGNEKLFF. The full variable domain, rest sourced from reference TRBV28 and TRBJ1-4, is DVKVTQSSRYLVKRTGEKVFLECVQDMDHENMFWYRQDPGLGLRLIYFSYDVKMKEKGDIPEGYSVSREKKERFSLILESASTNQTSMYLCASSPGQGNEKLFFGSGTQLSVL.

This clone was observed once. The rearrangement uses TRBV10-3 and TRBJ1-5, with D possibly matching TRBD1 (5 bases). The germline V and J ends were trimmed by 3 bases and 8 bases, with 17 bases remaining between them. The CDR3 extends over 15 amino acids. CDR1 ENHRY and CDR2 SYGVKD come from the germline V gene. DNA for the CDR3: TGTGCCATCAGTGATTTAGACCTGGGGGTTGAGCCCCAGCATTTT. Residues: CAISDLDLGVEPQHF.

The rearrangement links TRBV27 to TRBJ2-3; D possibly corresponds to TRBD1 (5 bases). From germline, CDR1 is MNHEY and CDR2 SMNVEV (reference sequence). V was cut by 3 bases and J by 4 bases, with 11 bases left in between. CDR3 length: 14 amino acids. In nucleotides, the CDR3 is TGTGCCAGCAGTTTCCCAGGGCGCCCAGATACGCAGTATTTT. It encodes CASSFPGRPDTQYF.

V gene TRBV5-1 combines with J gene TRBJ1-4; no firm D call. The germline V gene has CDR1 SGHRS and CDR2 YFSETQ. Trimming pared 1 base from V and 3 bases from J, leaving 7 bases between. The CDR3 is 14 residues long. CDR3 sequence: CASSLRTANEKLFF. For the CDR3, the DNA is TGCGCCAGCAGCTTGCGTACTGCTAATGAAAAACTGTTTTTT. Supplemented by reference TRBV5-1 and TRBJ1-4, the full variable domain reads KAGVTQTPRYLIKTRGQQVTLSCSPISGHRSVSWYQQTPGQGLQFLFEYFSETQRNKGNFPGRFSGRQFSNSRSEMNVSTLELGDSALYLCASSLRTANEKLFFGSGTQLSVL.

The rearrangement links TRBV18 to TRBJ2-1; 13 bases line up with TRBD2. CDR3 size: 17 residues. The V segment lost 3 bases and the J segment 9 bases; nucleotides outside the gene matches: 11. Germline V gene sequence: CDR1 KGHSH, CDR2 LQKENI. CDR3: CASSPSMGTSGNGEQFF. As DNA, the CDR3 is TGTGCCAGCTCACCGTCCATGGGGACTAGCGGGAATGGTGAGCAGTTCTTC.

This sequence joins TRBV28 and TRBJ1-4; possibly TRBD1 for D (6 bases). Trimming stripped 4 bases from V and 8 bases from J, with 14 bases between. CDR3 length equals 14 residues. The V gene's germline CDR1 is MDHEN and CDR2 SYDVKM. CDR3 DNA sequence: TGTGCCAGCAGTTCCCCGACAGGTTGGGAAAAACTGTTTTTT. This translates into CASSSPTGWEKLFF. Full variable domain (remainder filled in from reference TRBV28 and TRBJ1-4): DVKVTQSSRYLVKRTGEKVFLECVQDMDHENMFWYRQDPGLGLRLIYFSYDVKMKEKGDIPEGYSVSREKKERFSLILESASTNQTSMYLCASSSPTGWEKLFFGSGTQLSVL.

This chain links TRBV5-1 with TRBJ1-1; D may be TRBD1 (5 bases). The germline V and J ends were trimmed by 0 bases and 1 base, with 7 bases remaining between them. CDR1 is SGHRS and CDR2 is YFSETQ in the germline V gene. The CDR3 runs to 14 residues. CDR3 residues: CASSLGQRNTEAFF. In DNA, the CDR3 is TGCGCCAGCAGCTTGGGACAGAGGAACACTGAAGCTTTCTTT.

The CDR3 loop reads CASSPGQVVGNQPQHF. The CDR3 DNA reads as TGTGCCAGCAGCCCCGGACAGGTGGTTGGCAATCAGCCCCAGCATTTT. The genes are TRBV6-6 and TRBJ1-5, with 7 bases that match TRBD1. Germline CDR1 is MNHNY and CDR2 is SVGAGI (reference sequence). V lost 6 bases to trimming and J lost 2 bases; unmatched junction nucleotides: 10. The CDR3 contains 16 residues.

This chain connects TRBV2 to TRBJ2-7, with D unclear. This CDR3 spans 13 amino acids. With 6 bases removed from V and 2 bases from J, the gap between germline ends came to 11 bases. The germline V gene encodes CDR1 SNHLY and CDR2 FYNNEI. The CDR3 coding sequence is TGTGCCAGCAGCGGACGGTTCCCCTACGAGCAGTACTTC. Translating gives CASSGRFPYEQYF.

CDR3 nucleotides: TGTGCCAGCAGCTCATTGACTAGCGGGACGGATACGCAGTATTTT. This encodes CASSSLTSGTDTQYF. The J gene is TRBJ2-3, the V gene TRBV11-3; TRBD2 agrees at 11 bases. This CDR3 contains 15 residues. Germline V CDR1 and CDR2: SGHNT, YENEEA. Unmatched junction bases numbered 6, after V lost 4 bases and J lost 6 bases.

The chain uses TRBV10-3 and TRBJ2-7; the match to TRBD1 covers 10 bases. The V segment lost 5 bases and the J segment 2 bases; nucleotides outside the gene matches: 3. The CDR3 length is 14 residues. The germline V gene encodes CDR1 ENHRY and CDR2 SYGVKD. The CDR3 region is CAISPGQGAYEQYF. The CDR3 DNA follows: TGTGCCATCAGTCCCGGACAGGGGGCCTACGAGCAGTACTTC.

The chain is built from TRBV6-1 and TRBJ2-3, with D perhaps TRBD1 (6 bases). The germline CDR1 and CDR2 sequences are MNHNS and SASEGT. The V gene lost 6 bases and the J gene lost 5 bases, with 12 bases spanning the gap. The CDR3 loop spans 13 amino acids. The CDR3 spells CASRWAGEDTQYF. The CDR3 DNA sequence: TGTGCCAGCAGGTGGGCAGGGGAAGATACGCAGTATTTT.

V usage is TRBV5-1 and J usage is TRBJ2-5, with no clear D. The V end was cut by 4 bases, the J end by 2 bases, with 12 bases between. The V gene's germline CDR1 is SGHRS and CDR2 YFSETQ. The CDR3 loop spans 14 amino acids. The CDR3 region has the DNA TGCGCCAGCAGCCTCGGACCCGAGCAAGAGACCCAGTACTTC. This gives the protein CASSLGPEQETQYF.

This clone was counted once. The J gene is TRBJ1-5, the V gene TRBV18, with TRBD1 matching 7 bases. V lost 4 bases to trimming and J lost 0 bases; unmatched junction nucleotides: 3. The CDR3 runs to 15 residues. Per germline, CDR1 KGHSH and CDR2 LQKENI. Here the CDR3 reads CASSRGQHSNQPQHF. DNA of the CDR3: TGTGCCAGCTCACGGGGACAGCATAGCAATCAGCCCCAGCATTTT.

The CDR3 loop reads CASSPEGGGAVLRTF. CDR3 coding DNA: TGTGCCAGCTCACCAGAAGGCGGGGGGGCCGTTCTTAGGACCTTC. The V gene is TRBV18, the J gene TRBJ1-2; D perhaps matches TRBD1 (6 bases). Trimming took off 2 bases at V and 14 bases at J, with 24 bases between the two ends. The CDR3 has 15 residues. The germline V gene encodes CDR1 KGHSH and CDR2 LQKENI.

The chain recombines TRBV6-1 with TRBJ1-2; TRBD1 might be the D (6 bases). The V end lost 5 bases, the J end lost 5 bases, and 15 bases lay between the germline ends. Germline loops: CDR1 MNHNS, CDR2 SASEGT. The CDR3 is 14 residues long. CDR3: CASSPGFTGYGYTF. CDR3 nucleotides: TGTGCCAGCAGTCCAGGATTTACAGGGTATGGCTACACCTTC.

V gene TRBV4-1 combines with J gene TRBJ2-4; no definite D call. CDR1 MGHRA and CDR2 YSYEKL come from the germline V gene. CDR3 length: 15 residues. Trimming cost V 3 bases and J 1 base, with 10 bases left between them. CDR3 DNA sequence: TGCGCCAGCAGCCACCCCTCTGGTGCCAAAAACATTCAGTACTTC. Translation: CASSHPSGAKNIQYF.

The chain has TRBV6-1 and TRBJ1-5, with 7 bases fitting TRBD1. This CDR3 is built from 12 residues. Trimming cost V 6 bases and J 6 bases; bases outside gene matches: 2. Germline V gene lookup returns CDR1 MNHNS and CDR2 SASEGT. The CDR3 bases are TGTGCCAGCAGACAGGGGACTCAGCCCCAGCATTTT. This encodes CASRQGTQPQHF.

This chain joins TRBV4-3 and TRBJ2-2, with D perhaps matching TRBD2 (6 bases). This CDR3 contains 16 residues. The V gene lost 4 bases and the J gene lost 4 bases, with 16 bases spanning the gap. Germline V gives CDR1 LGHNA, CDR2 YSLEER. CDR3 sequence reads: CASSPGGTLVTGELFF. CDR3 in DNA: TGCGCCAGCAGCCCCGGCGGGACCTTAGTCACCGGGGAGCTGTTTTTT.

The gene calls are TRBV28 and TRBJ2-7; 9 nucleotides line up with TRBD2. From germline, CDR1 is MDHEN and CDR2 SYDVKM. The CDR3 is 16 residues long. V shed 5 bases and J 4 bases; nucleotides not matched to a gene: 12. Here the CDR3 reads CASSPPHAGGPYEQYF. DNA of the CDR3: TGTGCCAGCAGTCCCCCTCACGCGGGAGGGCCTTACGAGCAGTACTTC.

V gene TRBV9 combines with J gene TRBJ2-6; 8 bases are shared with TRBD1. CDR1 SGDLS and CDR2 YYNGEE come from the germline V gene. The CDR3 contains 18 residues. V lost 0 bases and J lost 0; bases outside the gene matches: 5. The CDR3 nucleotides read TGTGCCAGCAGCGTAGCCGGACAGGGCCGCTCTGGGGCCAACGTCCTGACTTTC. This translates into CASSVAGQGRSGANVLTF.

The V call is TRBV4-3, the J call TRBJ1-1; 9 positions match TRBD1. Unmatched junction bases numbered 6, after V lost 3 bases and J lost 4 bases. The germline V gene encodes CDR1 LGHNA and CDR2 YSLEER. The CDR3 sequence is 15 residues long. The CDR3 spells CASSHGTGRFTEAFF. The CDR3 DNA follows: TGCGCCAGCAGCCACGGGACAGGGCGGTTCACTGAAGCTTTCTTT.

The chain has TRBV25-1 and TRBJ2-5, with D perhaps matching TRBD1 (5 bases). In germline, CDR1 is MGHDK, CDR2 SYGVNS. This CDR3 is built from 11 residues. V lost 6 bases, J lost 5 bases, and 7 bases lay in between. The CDR3 reads CASSRVETQYF. Here the CDR3 DNA reads TGTGCCAGCAGCAGGGTGGAGACCCAGTACTTC.

The genes are TRBV13 and TRBJ1-1; the match to TRBD1 covers 10 bases. From germline, CDR1 is PRHDT and CDR2 FYEKMQ (reference sequence). The CDR3 length is 17 residues. The J segment lost 4 bases and the V segment lost 5 bases, leaving 13 bases of the junction unmatched. The CDR3 region has the DNA TGTGCCAGCAGCACAACGACAGGGGGCTTTGGATTCACTGAAGCTTTCTTT. Translated, it gives CASSTTTGGFGFTEAFF.

The gene calls are TRBV5-1 and TRBJ1-5; TRBD1 agrees at 8 bases. The CDR3 is made up of 14 amino acids. Trimming cost V 4 bases and J 6 bases; bases outside gene matches: 6. Germline loops: CDR1 SGHRS, CDR2 YFSETQ. CDR3 in DNA: TGCGCCAGCAGCGTAGGACAGGGAGGTCAGCCCCAGCATTTT. Its protein is CASSVGQGGQPQHF.

The chain joins TRBV10-3 to TRBJ1-1, with D possibly being TRBD1 (6 bases). Trimming pared 7 bases from V and 5 bases from J, leaving 14 bases between. CDR1 ENHRY and CDR2 SYGVKD come from the germline V gene. The CDR3 extends over 13 amino acids. CDR3 sequence reads: CAITETGGTEAFF. Written as DNA, the CDR3 is TGTGCCATCACAGAGACAGGTGGGACTGAAGCTTTCTTT.

CDR3 sequence (DNA): TGCGCCAGCAGCTTGAATGGCCGGACAGGGGTCTCTGGGGCCAACGTCCTGACTTTC. This translates into CASSLNGRTGVSGANVLTF. The J gene is TRBJ2-6, the V gene TRBV5-1; TRBD1 agrees at 9 bases. The CDR3 runs to 19 residues. V lost 1 base and J lost 0; bases outside the gene matches: 8. Germline CDR1 and CDR2: SGHRS and YFSETQ.

J is TRBJ2-3 and V is TRBV2; D gene ambiguous. The CDR3 spans 14 residues. Germline CDR1 and CDR2: SNHLY and FYNNEI. V lost 0 bases to trimming and J lost 0 bases, with 4 bases between them. DNA for the CDR3: TGTGCCAGCAGTGAAGCTCACAGCACAGATACGCAGTATTTT. Translating it yields CASSEAHSTDTQYF.

The V and J genes are TRBV29-1 and TRBJ2-2; no clear D gene. CDR3 length: 13 residues. Trimming took 2 bases from V and 5 from J, leaving 9 bases between them. Germline V lookup: CDR1 SQVTM, CDR2 ANQGSEA. As DNA, the CDR3 is TGCAGCGTTGAACCAGTAGGGACCGGGGAGCTGTTTTTT. Protein sequence: CSVEPVGTGELFF.

The genes are TRBV6-1 and TRBJ1-2; weak D call: TRBD1 (5 bases). The germline V and J ends were trimmed by 6 bases and 5 bases, with 19 bases remaining between them. From germline, CDR1 is MNHNS and CDR2 SASEGT. The CDR3 runs to 15 residues. This CDR3 is CASRGVGDGGYGYTF. The CDR3 region has the DNA TGTGCCAGCAGGGGGGTGGGGGACGGCGGTTATGGCTACACCTTC.